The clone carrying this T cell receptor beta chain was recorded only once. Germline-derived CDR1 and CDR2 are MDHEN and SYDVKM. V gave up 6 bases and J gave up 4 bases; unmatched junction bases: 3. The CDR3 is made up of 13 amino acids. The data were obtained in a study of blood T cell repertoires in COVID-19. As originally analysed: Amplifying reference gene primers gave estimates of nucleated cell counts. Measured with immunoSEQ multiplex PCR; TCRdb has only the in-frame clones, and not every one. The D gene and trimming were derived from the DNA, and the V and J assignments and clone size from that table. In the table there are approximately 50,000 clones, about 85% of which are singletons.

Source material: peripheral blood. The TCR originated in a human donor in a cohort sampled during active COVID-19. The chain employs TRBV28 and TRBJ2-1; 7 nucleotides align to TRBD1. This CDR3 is CASRTGPYNEQFF. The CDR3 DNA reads TGTGCCAGCAGGACAGGGCCTTACAATGAGCAGTTCTTC.